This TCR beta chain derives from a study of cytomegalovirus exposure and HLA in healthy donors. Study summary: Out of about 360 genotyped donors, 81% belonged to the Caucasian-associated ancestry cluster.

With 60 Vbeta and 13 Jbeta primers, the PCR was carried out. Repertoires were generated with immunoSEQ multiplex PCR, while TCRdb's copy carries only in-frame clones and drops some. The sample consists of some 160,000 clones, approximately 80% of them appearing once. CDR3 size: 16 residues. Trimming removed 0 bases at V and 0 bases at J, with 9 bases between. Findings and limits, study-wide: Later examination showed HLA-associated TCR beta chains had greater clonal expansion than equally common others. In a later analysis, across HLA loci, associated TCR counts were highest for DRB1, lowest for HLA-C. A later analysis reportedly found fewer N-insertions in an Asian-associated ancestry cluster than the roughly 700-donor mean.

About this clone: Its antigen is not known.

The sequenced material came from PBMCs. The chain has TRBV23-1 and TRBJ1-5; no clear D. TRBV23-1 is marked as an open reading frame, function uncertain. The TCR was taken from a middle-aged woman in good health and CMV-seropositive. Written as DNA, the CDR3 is TGCGCCAGCAGTCAATCCCACAGACCTAGCAATCAGCCCCAGCATTTT. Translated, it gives CASSQSHRPSNQPQHF.